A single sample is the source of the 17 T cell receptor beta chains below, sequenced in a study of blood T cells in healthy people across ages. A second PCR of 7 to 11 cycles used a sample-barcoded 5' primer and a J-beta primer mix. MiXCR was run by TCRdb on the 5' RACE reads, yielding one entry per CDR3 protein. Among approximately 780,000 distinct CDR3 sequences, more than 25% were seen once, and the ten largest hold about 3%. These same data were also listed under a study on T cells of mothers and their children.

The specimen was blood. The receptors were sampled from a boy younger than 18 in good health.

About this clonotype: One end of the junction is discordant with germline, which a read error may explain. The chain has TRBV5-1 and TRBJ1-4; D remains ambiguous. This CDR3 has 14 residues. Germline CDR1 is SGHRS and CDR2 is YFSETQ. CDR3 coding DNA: TGCGCCAGCAGCCCAAATCCGACTAATGAAGAACTGTTTTTT. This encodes CASSPNPTNEELFF.

Here the CDR3 reads CASSLGPPSTNEKLFF. CDR3 bases: TGTGCCAGCAGTTTAGGACCGCCTTCAACTAATGAAAAACTGTTTTTT. V is TRBV27 and J is TRBJ1-4; D is unclear. The ends were cut back, 2 bases at V and 0 bases at J, with 10 bases in the middle. The CDR3 is made up of 16 amino acids. CDR1 is MNHEY, CDR2 SMNVEV, per germline (reference sequence).

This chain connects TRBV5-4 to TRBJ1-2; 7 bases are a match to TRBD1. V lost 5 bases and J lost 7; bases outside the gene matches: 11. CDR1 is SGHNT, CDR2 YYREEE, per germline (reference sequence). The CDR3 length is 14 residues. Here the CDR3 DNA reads TGTGCCAGCAGGGAGGGGGCCGGGGTGCGTGGCTACACCTTC. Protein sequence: CASREGAGVRGYTF.

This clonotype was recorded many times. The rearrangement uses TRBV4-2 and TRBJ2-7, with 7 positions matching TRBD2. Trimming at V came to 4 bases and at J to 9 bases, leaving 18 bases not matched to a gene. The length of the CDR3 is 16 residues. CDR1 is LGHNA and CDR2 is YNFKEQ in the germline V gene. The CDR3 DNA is TGTGCCAGCAGCCCTACCTTAGGAGCGGGGTGGCAGGGGCAGTACTTC. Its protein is CASSPTLGAGWQGQYF.

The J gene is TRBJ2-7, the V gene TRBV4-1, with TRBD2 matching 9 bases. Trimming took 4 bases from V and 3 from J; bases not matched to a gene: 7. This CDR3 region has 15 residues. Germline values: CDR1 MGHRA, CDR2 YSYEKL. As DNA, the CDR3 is TGCGCCAGCAGCCCCATCTCGACTAGCGGCTACGAGCAGTACTTC. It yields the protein CASSPISTSGYEQYF.

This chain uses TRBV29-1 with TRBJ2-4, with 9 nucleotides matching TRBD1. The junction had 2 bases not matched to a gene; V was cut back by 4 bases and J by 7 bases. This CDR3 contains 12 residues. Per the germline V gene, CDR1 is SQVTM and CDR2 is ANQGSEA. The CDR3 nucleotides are TGCAGCGTTGCCGGGACAGGGAACATTCAGTACTTC. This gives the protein CSVAGTGNIQYF.

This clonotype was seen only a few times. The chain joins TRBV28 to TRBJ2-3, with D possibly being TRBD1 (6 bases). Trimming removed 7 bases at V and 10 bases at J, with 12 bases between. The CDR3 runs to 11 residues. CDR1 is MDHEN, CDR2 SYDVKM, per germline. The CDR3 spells CASNLQGAQYF. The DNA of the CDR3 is TGTGCCAGCAACCTACAGGGTGCGCAGTATTTT.

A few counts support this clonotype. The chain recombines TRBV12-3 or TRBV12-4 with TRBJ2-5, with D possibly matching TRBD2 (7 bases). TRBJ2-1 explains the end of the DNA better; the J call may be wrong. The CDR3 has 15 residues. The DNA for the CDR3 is TGTGCCAGCAGTCCCGGTGGGGGGGGGCCGTTTGAGCAGTTCTTC. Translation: CASSPGGGGPFEQFF.

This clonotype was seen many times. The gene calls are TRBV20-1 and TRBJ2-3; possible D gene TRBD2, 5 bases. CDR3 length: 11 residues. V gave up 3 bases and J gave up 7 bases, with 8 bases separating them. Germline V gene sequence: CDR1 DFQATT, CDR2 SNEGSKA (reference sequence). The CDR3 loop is CSASGEYTQYF. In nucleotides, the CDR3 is TGCAGTGCTAGCGGGGAGTATACGCAGTATTTT.

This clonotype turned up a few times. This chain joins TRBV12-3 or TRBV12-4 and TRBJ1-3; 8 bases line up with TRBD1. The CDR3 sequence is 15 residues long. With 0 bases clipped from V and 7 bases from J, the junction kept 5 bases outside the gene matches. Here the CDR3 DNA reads TGTGCCAGCAGTTTAGCGTTGGACAGGGCCAACACCATATATTTT. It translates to CASSLALDRANTIYF.

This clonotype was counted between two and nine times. The CDR3 protein is CASSLSRIANTGELFF. In DNA, the CDR3 is TGCGCCAGCAGCTTGTCGAGAATAGCTAACACCGGGGAGCTGTTTTTT. J is TRBJ2-2 and V is TRBV5-1; unclear D gene. The germline V gene has CDR1 SGHRS and CDR2 YFSETQ. V was clipped by 1 base and J by 2 bases, with 12 bases between them. The CDR3 consists of 16 residues.

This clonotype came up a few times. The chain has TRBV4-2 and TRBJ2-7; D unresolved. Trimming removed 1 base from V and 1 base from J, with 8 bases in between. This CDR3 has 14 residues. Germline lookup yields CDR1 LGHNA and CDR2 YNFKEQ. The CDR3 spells CASSQGQYSYEQYF. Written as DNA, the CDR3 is TGTGCCAGCAGCCAAGGGCAGTATTCCTACGAGCAGTACTTC.

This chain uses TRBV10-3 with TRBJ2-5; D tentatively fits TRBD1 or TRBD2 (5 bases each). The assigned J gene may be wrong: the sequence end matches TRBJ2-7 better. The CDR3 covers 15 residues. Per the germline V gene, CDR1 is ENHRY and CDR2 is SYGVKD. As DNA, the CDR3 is TGTGCCATCAGTGAGTCCCGGGGACCTCACTACGAGCAGTACTTC. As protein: CAISESRGPHYEQYF.

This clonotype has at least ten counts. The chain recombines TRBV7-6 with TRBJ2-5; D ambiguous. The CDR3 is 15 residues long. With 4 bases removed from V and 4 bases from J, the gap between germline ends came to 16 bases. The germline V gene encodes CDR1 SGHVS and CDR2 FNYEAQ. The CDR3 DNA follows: TGTGCCAGCAGCTCGGAGATAGAGAGTGGAGAGACCCAGTACTTC. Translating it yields CASSSEIESGETQYF.

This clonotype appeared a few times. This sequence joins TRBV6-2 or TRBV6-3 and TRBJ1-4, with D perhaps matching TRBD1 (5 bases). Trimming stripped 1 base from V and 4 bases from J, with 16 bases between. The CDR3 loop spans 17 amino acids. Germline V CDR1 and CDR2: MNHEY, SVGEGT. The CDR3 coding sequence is TGTGCCAGCAGTTACTTTGCCTCCGGGGACCGTAATGAAAAACTGTTTTTT. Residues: CASSYFASGDRNEKLFF.

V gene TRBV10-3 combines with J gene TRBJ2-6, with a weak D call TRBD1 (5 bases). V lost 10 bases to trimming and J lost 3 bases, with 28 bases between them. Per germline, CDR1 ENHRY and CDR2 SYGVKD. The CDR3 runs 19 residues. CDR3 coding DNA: TGTGCCACCCTAAATCTAGTCGGGCCCCAAACAGGTGGGGCCAACGTCCTGACTTTC. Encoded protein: CATLNLVGPQTGGANVLTF.

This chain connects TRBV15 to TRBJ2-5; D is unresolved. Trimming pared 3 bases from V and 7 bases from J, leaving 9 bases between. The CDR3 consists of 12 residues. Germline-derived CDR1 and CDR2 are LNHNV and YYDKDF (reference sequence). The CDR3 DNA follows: TGTGCCACCAGCAGCCCCTTAGGGACCCAGTACTTC. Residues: CATSSPLGTQYF.